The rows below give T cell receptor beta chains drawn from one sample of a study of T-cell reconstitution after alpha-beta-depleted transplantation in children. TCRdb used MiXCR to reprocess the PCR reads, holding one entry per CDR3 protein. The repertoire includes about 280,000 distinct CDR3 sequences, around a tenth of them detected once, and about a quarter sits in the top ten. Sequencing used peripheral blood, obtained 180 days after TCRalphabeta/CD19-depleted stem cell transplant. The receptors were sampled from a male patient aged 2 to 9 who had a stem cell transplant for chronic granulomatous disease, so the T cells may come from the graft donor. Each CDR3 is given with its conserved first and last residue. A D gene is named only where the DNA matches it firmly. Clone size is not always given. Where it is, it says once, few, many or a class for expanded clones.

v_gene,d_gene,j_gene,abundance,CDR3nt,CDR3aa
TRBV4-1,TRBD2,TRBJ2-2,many,TGCGCCAGCAGCCTAGAGTGGACTCAGCGGGGGGGCTCGAACACCGGGGAGCTGTTTTTT,CASSLEWTQRGGSNTGELFF
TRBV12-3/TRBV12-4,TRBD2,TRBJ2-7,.,TGTGCCAGCAGTCCCCGGACTAGCGGGATATATTCCGAGCAGTACTTC,CASSPRTSGIYSEQYF
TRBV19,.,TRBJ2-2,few,TGTGCCAGTAGTATAGGGGTTGGCGGGGAGCTGTTTTTT,CASSIGVGGELFF
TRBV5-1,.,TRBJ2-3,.,TGCGCCAGCAGCTCACTAGGGAAGGGCACAGATACGCAGTATTTT,CASSSLGKGTDTQYF
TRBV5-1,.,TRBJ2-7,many,TGCGCCAGCAGCCTAAGGGGGGACATCTACGAGCAGTACTTC,CASSLRGDIYEQYF
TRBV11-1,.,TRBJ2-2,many,TGTGCCAGCAGCTTAGGAGTTGGAGGGGGCGCGTACACCGGGGAGCTGTTTTTT,CASSLGVGGGAYTGELFF
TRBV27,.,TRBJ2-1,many,TGTGCCAGCGAAGGAGTGGGAGAGCAGTTCTTC,CASEGVGEQFF
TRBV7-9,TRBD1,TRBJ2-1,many,TGTGCCAGCAGCCCCGACTCAGACAGGGGGTCGAATGAGCAGTTCTTC,CASSPDSDRGSNEQFF
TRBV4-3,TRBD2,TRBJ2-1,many,TGCGCCAGCAGCCAAGTTTTGTTGATCGGGAGGGGTCAGGATGAGCAGTTCTTC,CASSQVLLIGRGQDEQFF
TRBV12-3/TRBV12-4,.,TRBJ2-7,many,TGTGCCAGCAGTTTAGCCCTTTCCGGCGAGCAGTACTTC,CASSLALSGEQYF
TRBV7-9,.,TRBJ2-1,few,TGTGCCAGCAGCTTAGGTAGGTGGGACAAGCATCTCAATGAGCAGTTCTTC,CASSLGRWDKHLNEQFF
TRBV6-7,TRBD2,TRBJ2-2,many,TGTGCCAGCAGTTACGAGTTGGTAGCGGGGGACTTGAACACCGGGGAGCTGTTTTTT,CASSYELVAGDLNTGELFF
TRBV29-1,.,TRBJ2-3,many,TGCAGCGTCCGACAGAAATTCACAGATACGCAGTATTTT,CSVRQKFTDTQYF
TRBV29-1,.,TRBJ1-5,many,TGCAGCGTTGTCTACGGGGCAGGGCAGCCCCAGCATTTT,CSVVYGAGQPQHF
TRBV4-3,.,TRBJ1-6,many,TGCGCCAGCAGCCAAGATGTTGCGGGCGACAGGCGGAATTCACCCCTCCACTTT,CASSQDVAGDRRNSPLHF
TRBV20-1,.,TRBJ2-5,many,TGCAGTGCTAACGTGAGGGAGACCCAGTACTTC,CSANVRETQYF
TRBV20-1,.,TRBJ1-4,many,TGCAGTGCTACCGGGACCCTTAATGAAAAACTGTTTTTT,CSATGTLNEKLFF
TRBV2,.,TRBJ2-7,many,TGTGCCAGCACCATACAGGAATACGAGCAGTACTTC,CASTIQEYEQYF
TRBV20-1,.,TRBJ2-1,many,TGCAGTGCTAGTGATTTTGAGCAGTTCTTC,CSASDFEQFF
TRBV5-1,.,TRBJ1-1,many,TGCGCCAGCAGCTCGGCAGGGATGAACACTGAAGCTTTCTTT,CASSSAGMNTEAFF
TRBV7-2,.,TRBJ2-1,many,TGTGCCAGCAGCTTAGTGGAGCGAGACCAGTTCTTC,CASSLVERDQFF
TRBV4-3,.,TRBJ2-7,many,TGCGCCAGCAGCCAAGCTATCTCGGGACGGTACGAGCAGTACTTC,CASSQAISGRYEQYF
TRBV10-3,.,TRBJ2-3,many,TGTGCCATCAAGGGGAATATCACAGATACGCAGTATTTT,CAIKGNITDTQYF
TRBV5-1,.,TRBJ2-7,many,TGCGCCAGCAGCTTGGACGGCCCCCGCTCCTACGAGCAGTACTTC,CASSLDGPRSYEQYF
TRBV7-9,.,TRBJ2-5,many,TGTGCCAGCAGCTTATTGTTGAGTCCGATTCAAGAGACCCAGTACTTC,CASSLLLSPIQETQYF
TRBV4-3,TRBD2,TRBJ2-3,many,TGCGCCAGCAGCCAGACCCTGGGGAGGGCCACGCAGTATTTT,CASSQTLGRATQYF
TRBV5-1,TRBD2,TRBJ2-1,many,TGCGCCAGCAGCTTGGCGACTAGCGCGAGGGATGAGCAGTTCTTC,CASSLATSARDEQFF
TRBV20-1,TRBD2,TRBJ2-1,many,TGCAGTGCTAGGAGGGGACTAGCGGGAGCCCACTCCTACAATGAGCAGTTCTTC,CSARRGLAGAHSYNEQFF
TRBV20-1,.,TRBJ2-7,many,TGCAGTGCTAGAGGCAGCGTCTCCTACGAGCAGTACTTC,CSARGSVSYEQYF
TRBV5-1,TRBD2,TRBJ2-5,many,TGCGCCAGCAGCTCAGGACTAGCGGGAGTAGGAGAGACCCAGTACTTC,CASSSGLAGVGETQYF
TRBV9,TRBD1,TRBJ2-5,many,TGTGCCAGCAGCGTAGAGGGACAGCCCCAAGAGACCCAGTACTTC,CASSVEGQPQETQYF
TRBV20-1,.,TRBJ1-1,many,TGCAGTGCGAGGAGGGAGAGGAACACTGAAGCTTTCTTT,CSARRERNTEAFF
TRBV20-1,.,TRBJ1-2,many,TGCAGTGCTAGTGAAGGTGTAGAGTATGGCTACACCTTC,CSASEGVEYGYTF
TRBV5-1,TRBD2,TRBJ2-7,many,TGCGCCAGCAGCTTGGTTCTAGCGGGACCTTCCTACGAGCAGTACTTC,CASSLVLAGPSYEQYF
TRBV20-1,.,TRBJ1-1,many,TGCAGTGCTAGACGACGCGAGACTGAAGCTTTCTTT,CSARRRETEAFF
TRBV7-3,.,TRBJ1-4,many,TGTGCCAGCAGTTTACCGACAGAACGAGAGTTGTTTTTT,CASSLPTERELFF
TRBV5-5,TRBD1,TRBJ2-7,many,TGTGCCAGCAGCTTGGAACACAGGGGGCTCTACGAGCAGTACTTC,CASSLEHRGLYEQYF
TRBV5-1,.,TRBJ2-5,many,TGCGCCAGCAGCGGAGGGACAGCCAAAGAGACCCAGTACTTC,CASSGGTAKETQYF
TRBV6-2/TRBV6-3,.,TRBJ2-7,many,TGTGCCAGCAGTGCAGGGGAAAACTACGAGCAGTACTTC,CASSAGENYEQYF
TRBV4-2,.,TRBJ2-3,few,TGTGCCAGCAGCGCTGCCACAGATACGCAGTATTTT,CASSAATDTQYF
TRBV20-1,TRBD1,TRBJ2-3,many,TGCAGTGCCAAAACAGGGGTCGGATTCAGAGATACGCAGTATTTT,CSAKTGVGFRDTQYF
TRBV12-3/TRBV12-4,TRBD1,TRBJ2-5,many,TGTGCCAGCAACTCTTTCGGGACAGGGCGGCCAGAGACCCAGTACTTC,CASNSFGTGRPETQYF
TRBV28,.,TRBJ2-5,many,TGTGCCAGCAGTCCCTCGGGAGCACGTGAGACCCAGTACTTC,CASSPSGARETQYF
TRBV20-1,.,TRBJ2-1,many,TGCAGTGCGCGCTCGAGGGAGCTAAGCAATGAGCAGTTCTTC,CSARSRELSNEQFF
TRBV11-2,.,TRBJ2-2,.,TGTGCCAGCAGCTCCGGACCTCGGCGGGACACCGGGGAGCTGTTTTTT,CASSSGPRRDTGELFF
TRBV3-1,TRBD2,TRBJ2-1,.,TGTGCCACCTGCCACTTCCTAGCGGACTCCTACAATGAGCAGTTCTTC,CATCHFLADSYNEQFF
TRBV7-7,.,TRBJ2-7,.,TGTGCTAGCAGCAAACCGCCGGGGCTTAGATCCTACGAGCAGTACTTC,CASSKPPGLRSYEQYF
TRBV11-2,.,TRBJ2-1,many,TGTGCCAGCAGTCCAAAGGGGGGGAGGGTTGAGCAGTTCTTC,CASSPKGGRVEQFF
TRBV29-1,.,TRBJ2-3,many,TGCAGCGTTGGCGGCTTTGCGGGGGCAATTGCTAGCACAGATACGCAGTATTTT,CSVGGFAGAIASTDTQYF
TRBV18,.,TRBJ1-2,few,TGTGCCAGCTCTAACACGGGCGGAGGGGATGGCTACACCTTC,CASSNTGGGDGYTF
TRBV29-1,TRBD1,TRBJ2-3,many,TGCAGCGTTGATGGGACAGGGCTTAACACAGATACGCAGTATTTT,CSVDGTGLNTDTQYF
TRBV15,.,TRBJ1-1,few,TGTGCCACCAGCAGAGTCGGGAGGAGTCCTAACACTGAAGCTTTCTTT,CATSRVGRSPNTEAFF
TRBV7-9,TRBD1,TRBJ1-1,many,TGTGCCAGCACACGGGACAGGGGGACTGAAGCTTTCTTT,CASTRDRGTEAFF
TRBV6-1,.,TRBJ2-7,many,TGTGCCAGCAGTGAATTCCGGGGGTACGAGCAGTACTTC,CASSEFRGYEQYF
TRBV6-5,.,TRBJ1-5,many,TGTGCCAGCAGCCGAACAGGTAGCAATCAGCCCCAGCATTTT,CASSRTGSNQPQHF
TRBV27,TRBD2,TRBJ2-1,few,TGTGCCAGCAGTTTTTACAGCGGGGGGTTAGATGAGCAGTTCTTC,CASSFYSGGLDEQFF
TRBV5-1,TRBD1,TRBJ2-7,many,TGCGCCAGCAGCTCAGGGACAGGGACCATTTCCTACGAGCAGTACTTC,CASSSGTGTISYEQYF
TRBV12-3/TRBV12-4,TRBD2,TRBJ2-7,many,TGTGCCAGCAGTTATAGCGGGAGGTACGAGCAGTACTTC,CASSYSGRYEQYF
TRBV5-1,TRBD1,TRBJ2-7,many,TGCGCCAGCAGCTTGGAGGGACAGAGCTCCTACGAGCAGTACTTC,CASSLEGQSSYEQYF